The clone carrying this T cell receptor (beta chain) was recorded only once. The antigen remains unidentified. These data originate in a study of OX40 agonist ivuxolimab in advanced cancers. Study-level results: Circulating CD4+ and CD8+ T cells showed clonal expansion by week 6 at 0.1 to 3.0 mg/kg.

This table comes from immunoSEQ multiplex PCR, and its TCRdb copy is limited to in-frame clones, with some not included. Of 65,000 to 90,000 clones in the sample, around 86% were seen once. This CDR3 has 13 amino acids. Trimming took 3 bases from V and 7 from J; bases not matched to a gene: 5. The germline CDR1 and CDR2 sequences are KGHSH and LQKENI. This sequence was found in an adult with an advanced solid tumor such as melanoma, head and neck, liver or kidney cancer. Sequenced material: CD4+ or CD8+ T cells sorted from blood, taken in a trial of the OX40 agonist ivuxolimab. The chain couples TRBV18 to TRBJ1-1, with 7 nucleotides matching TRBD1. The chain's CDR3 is CASSPQQGSEAFF. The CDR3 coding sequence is TGTGCCAGCTCACCCCAACAGGGGAGTGAAGCTTTCTTT.